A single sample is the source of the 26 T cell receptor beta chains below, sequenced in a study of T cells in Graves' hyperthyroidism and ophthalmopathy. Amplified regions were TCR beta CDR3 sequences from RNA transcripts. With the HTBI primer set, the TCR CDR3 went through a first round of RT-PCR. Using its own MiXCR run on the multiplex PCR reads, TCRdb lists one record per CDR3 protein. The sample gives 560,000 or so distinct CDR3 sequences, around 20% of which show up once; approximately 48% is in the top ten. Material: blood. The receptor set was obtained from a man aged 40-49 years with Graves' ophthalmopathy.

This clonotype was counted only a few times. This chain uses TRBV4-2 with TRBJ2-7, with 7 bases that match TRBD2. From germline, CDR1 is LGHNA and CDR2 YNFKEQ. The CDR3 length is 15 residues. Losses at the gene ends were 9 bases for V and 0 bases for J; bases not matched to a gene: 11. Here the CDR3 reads CASSLSGIVSYEQYF. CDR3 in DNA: TGTGCCAGTAGTTTGAGCGGGATCGTCTCCTACGAGCAGTACTTC.

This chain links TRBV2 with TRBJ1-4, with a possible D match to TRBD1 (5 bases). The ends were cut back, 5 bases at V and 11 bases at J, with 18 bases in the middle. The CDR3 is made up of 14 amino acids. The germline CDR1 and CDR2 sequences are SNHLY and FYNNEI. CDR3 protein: CASSSGALSPKLFF. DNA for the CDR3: TGTGCCAGCAGTTCCGGGGCCCTCTCCCCTAAACTGTTTTTT.

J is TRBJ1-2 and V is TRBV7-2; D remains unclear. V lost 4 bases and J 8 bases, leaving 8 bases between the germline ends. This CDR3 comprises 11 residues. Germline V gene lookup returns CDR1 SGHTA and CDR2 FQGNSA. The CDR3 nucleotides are TGTGCCAGCAGCTCCTGGGCCGGCTACACCTTC. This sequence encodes CASSSWAGYTF. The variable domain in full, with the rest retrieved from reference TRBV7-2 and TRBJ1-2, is GAGVSQSPSNKVTEKGKDVELRCDPISGHTALYWYRQSLGQGLEFLIYFQGNSAPDKSGLPSDRFSAERTGGSVSTLTIQRTQQEDSAVYLCASSSWAGYTFGSGTRLTVV.

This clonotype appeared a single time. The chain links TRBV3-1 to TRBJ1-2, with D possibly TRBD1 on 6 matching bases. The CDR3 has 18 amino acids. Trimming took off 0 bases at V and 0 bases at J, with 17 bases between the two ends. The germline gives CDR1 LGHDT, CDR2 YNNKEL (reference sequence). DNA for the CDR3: TGTGCCAGCAGCCAAGACGGACAGCGAGGGGATGCTAACTATGGCTACACCTTC. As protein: CASSQDGQRGDANYGYTF.

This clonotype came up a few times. The CDR3 DNA reads as TGTGCCAGCAGCTTACGTCGCGGGAGTACCACAGATACGCAGTATTTT. Translated: CASSLRRGSTTDTQYF. The V gene is TRBV11-2, the J gene TRBJ2-3; 7 bases fit TRBD2. Per the germline V gene, CDR1 is SGHAT and CDR2 is FQNNGV. This CDR3 has 16 amino acids. Trimming removed 2 bases from V and 2 bases from J; junction bases left unmatched: 7.

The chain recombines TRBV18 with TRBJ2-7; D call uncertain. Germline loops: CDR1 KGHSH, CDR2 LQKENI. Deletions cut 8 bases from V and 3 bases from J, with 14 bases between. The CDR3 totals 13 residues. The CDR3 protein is CASQNLGDYEQYF. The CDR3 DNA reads TGTGCCAGCCAAAACCTGGGTGACTACGAGCAGTACTTC.

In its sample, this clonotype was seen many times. The CDR3 bases are TGTGCCAGCAGTTTGACCGGGACAGGGGGTTACGAGCAGTACTTC. Its translation: CASSLTGTGGYEQYF. The chain couples TRBV28 to TRBJ2-7; 11 bases map to TRBD1. This CDR3 is built from 15 residues. Germline lookup yields CDR1 MDHEN and CDR2 SYDVKM. After removal of 3 bases from V and 4 bases from J, the junction contained 5 bases not matched to a gene.

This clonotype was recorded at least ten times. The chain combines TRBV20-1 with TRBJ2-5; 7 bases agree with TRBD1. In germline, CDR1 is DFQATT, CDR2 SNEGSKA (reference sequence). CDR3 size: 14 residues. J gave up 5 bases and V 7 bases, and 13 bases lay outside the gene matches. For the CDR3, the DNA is TGCAGTGTGTCGACAGGGAGTTTTTCTGAGACCCAGTACTTC. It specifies CSVSTGSFSETQYF.

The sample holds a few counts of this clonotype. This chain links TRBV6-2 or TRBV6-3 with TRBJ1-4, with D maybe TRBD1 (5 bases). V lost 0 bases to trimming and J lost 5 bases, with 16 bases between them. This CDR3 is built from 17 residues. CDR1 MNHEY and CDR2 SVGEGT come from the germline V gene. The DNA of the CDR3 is TGTGCCAGCAGTTACTCGTTCGGAGCAGGGATGAATGAAAAACTGTTTTTT. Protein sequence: CASSYSFGAGMNEKLFF.

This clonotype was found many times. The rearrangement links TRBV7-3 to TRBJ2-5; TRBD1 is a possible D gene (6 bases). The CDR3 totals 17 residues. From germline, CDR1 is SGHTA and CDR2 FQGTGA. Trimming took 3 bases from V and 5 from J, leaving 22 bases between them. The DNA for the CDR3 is TGTGCCAGCAGCTTGGGATCTGGGGGCTCGTCTAGGGAGACCCAGTACTTC. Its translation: CASSLGSGGSSRETQYF.

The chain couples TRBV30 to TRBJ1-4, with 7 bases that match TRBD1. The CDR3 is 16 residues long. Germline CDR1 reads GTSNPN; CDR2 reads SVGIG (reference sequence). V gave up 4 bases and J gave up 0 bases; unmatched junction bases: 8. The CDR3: CAWTSDRTATNEKLFF. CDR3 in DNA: TGTGCCTGGACCTCGGACAGGACTGCAACTAATGAAAAACTGTTTTTT.

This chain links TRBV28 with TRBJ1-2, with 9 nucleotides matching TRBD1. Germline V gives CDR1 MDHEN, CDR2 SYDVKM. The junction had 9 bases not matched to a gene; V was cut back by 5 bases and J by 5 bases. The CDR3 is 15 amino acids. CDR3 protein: CASSPEQGAWYGYTF. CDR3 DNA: TGTGCCAGCAGTCCTGAACAGGGGGCGTGGTATGGCTACACCTTC.

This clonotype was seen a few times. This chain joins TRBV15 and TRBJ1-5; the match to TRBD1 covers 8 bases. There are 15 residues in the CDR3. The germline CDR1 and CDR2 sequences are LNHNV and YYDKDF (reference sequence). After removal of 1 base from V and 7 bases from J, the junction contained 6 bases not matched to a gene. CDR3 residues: CATSRARTGIQPQHF. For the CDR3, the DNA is TGTGCCACCAGCAGAGCCCGGACAGGGATCCAGCCCCAGCATTTT.

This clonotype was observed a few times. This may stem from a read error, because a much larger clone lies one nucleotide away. In DNA, the CDR3 is TGTGCCAGCAGTCTAAGGGGGGACTTCTCCTACGAGCAGTACTTC. It is translated as CASSLRGDFSYEQYF. This chain connects TRBV28 to TRBJ2-7; either TRBD1 or TRBD2 may supply D (6 bases each). In germline, CDR1 is MDHEN, CDR2 SYDVKM. Trimming stripped 5 bases from V and 0 bases from J, with 14 bases between. The length of the CDR3 is 15 residues.

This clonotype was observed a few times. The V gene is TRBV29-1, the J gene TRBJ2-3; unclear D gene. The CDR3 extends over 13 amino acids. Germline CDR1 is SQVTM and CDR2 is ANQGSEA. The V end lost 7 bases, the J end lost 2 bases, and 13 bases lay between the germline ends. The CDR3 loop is CSADGGSTDTQYF. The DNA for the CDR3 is TGCAGCGCGGACGGTGGTTCCACAGATACGCAGTATTTT.

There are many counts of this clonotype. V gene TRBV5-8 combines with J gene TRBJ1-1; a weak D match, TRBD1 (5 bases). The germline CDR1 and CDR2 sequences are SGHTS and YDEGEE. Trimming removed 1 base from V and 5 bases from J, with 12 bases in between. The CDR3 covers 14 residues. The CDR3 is CASSLRRDGTEAFF. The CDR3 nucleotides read TGTGCCAGCAGCTTGAGGAGGGACGGAACTGAAGCTTTCTTT.

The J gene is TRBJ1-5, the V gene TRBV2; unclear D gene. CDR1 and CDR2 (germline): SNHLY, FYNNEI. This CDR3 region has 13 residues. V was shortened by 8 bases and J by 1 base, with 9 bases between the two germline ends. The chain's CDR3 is CASGLDSNQPQHF. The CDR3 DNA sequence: TGTGCCAGCGGCTTGGACAGCAATCAGCCCCAGCATTTT.

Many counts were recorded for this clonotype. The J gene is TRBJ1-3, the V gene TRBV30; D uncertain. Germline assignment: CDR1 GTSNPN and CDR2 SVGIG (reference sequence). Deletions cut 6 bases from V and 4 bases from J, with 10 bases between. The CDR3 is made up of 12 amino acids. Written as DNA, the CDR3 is TGTGCCTGCCGGGAGGTCGGAAACACCATATATTTT. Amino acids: CACREVGNTIYF.

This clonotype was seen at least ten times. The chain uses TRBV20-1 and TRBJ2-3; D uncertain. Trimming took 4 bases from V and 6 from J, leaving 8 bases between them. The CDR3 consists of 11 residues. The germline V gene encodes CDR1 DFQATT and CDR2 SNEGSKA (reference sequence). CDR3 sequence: CSAIFSDTQYF. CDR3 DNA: TGCAGTGCTATCTTTAGTGATACGCAGTATTTT.

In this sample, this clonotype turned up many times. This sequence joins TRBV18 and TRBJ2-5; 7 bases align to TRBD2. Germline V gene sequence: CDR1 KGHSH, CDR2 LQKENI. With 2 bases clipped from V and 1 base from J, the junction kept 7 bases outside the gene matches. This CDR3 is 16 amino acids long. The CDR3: CASSPSNGRSQETQYF. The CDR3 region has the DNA TGTGCCAGCTCACCAAGTAACGGGAGGTCCCAAGAGACCCAGTACTTC.

DNA for the CDR3: TGTGCCAGCAATGGCGCACAGGGGGATAGCAATCAGCCCCAGCATTTT. Residues: CASNGAQGDSNQPQHF. The rearrangement uses TRBV12-3 or TRBV12-4 and TRBJ1-5; 8 bases are shared with TRBD1. V dropped 7 bases and J dropped 0; count of bases not matched to a gene: 8. CDR3 length: 16 residues.

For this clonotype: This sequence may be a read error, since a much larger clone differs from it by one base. The CDR3 is CASSHGTGYNEQYF. The CDR3 DNA sequence: TGTGCCAGCAGCCATGGGACAGGGTACAATGAGCAGTACTTC. This chain links TRBV3-1 with TRBJ2-1, with 9 bases identical to TRBD1. Gene TRBJ2-7 matches the end of the DNA better, so the J call may be wrong. Germline V lookup: CDR1 LGHDT, CDR2 YNNKEL (reference sequence). The CDR3 spans 14 residues.

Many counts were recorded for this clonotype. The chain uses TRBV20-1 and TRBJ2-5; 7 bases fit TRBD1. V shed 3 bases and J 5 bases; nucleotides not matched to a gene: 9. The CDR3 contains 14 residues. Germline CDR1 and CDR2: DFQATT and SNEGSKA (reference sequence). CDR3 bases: TGCAGTGCTAGTAGAGGGGGCCAGGGGGAGACCCAGTACTTC. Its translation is CSASRGGQGETQYF.

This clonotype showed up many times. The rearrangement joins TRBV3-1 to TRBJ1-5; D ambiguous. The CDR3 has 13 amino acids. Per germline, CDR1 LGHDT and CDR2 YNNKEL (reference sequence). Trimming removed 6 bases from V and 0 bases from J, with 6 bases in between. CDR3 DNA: TGTGCCAGCAGTTACAATAGCAATCAGCCCCAGCATTTT. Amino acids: CASSYNSNQPQHF.

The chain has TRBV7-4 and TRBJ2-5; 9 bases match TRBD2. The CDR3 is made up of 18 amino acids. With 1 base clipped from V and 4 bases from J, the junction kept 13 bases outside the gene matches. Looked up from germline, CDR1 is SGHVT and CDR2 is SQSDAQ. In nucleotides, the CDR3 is TGTGCCAGCAGCTTAGGAATCTCGAGTAGCGGGAGCGGAGAGACCCAGTACTTC. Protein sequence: CASSLGISSSGSGETQYF. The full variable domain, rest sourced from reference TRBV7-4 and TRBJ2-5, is GAGVSQSPRYKVAKRGRDVALRCDSISGHVTLYWYRQTLGQGSEVLTYSQSDAQRDKSGRPSGRFSAERPERSVSTLKIQRTEQGDSAVYLCASSLGISSSGSGETQYFGPGTRLLVL.

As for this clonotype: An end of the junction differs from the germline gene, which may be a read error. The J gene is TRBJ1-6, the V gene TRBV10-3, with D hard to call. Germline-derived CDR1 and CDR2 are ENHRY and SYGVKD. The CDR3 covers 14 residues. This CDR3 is CAISKSKRVSPLHF. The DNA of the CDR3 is TGTGCCATCAGTAAGTCGAAAAGGGTTTCACCCCTCCACTTT.